The sequence of this TCR beta chain was determined in a study of early T cells in non-severe SARS-CoV-2 infection. On the study more broadly: Whole-blood bulk RNA, unsorted, was sequenced, and chains were unpaired. Study-wide results and caveats: CD4 and private specificities were missed by VDJdb matching, which favored anti-spike CD8 responses.

Individually, cDNA molecules had unique molecular identifiers attached to them. Each CDR3 protein is one row after TCRdb ran MiXCR on the 5' RACE reads. The sample lists 75,000 to 100,000 distinct CDR3 sequences, 16% occurring once. The germline V and J ends were trimmed by 6 bases and 0 bases, with 10 bases remaining between them. This CDR3 has 14 amino acids. Germline CDR1 reads SNHLY; CDR2 reads FYNNEI. Note on this clonotype: The target antigen is unknown.

The receptor was derived from an adult who was a healthcare worker with PCR-confirmed SARS-CoV-2 infection or an uninfected control (not recorded which). The rearrangement links TRBV2 to TRBJ2-3, with D perhaps assigned TRBD1 or TRBD2 (5 bases each). Input material: whole blood. Here the CDR3 reads CASRDGASTDTQYF. CDR3 coding DNA: TGTGCCAGCAGGGACGGGGCTAGCACAGATACGCAGTATTTT.